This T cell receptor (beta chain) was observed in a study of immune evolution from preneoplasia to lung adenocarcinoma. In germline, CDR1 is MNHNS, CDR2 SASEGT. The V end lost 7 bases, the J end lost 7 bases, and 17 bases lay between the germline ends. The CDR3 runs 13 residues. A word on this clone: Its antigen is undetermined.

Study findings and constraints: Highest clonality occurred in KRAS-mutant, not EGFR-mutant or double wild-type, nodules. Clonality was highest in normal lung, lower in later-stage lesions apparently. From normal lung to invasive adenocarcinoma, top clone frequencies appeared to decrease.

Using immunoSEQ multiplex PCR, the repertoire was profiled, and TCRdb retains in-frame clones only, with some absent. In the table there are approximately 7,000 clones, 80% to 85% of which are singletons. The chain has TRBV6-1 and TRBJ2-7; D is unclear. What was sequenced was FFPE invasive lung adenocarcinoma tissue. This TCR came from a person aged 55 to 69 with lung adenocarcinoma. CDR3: CASTDIILGEQYF. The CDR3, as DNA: TGTGCCAGCACTGACATTATTCTGGGAGAGCAGTACTTC.